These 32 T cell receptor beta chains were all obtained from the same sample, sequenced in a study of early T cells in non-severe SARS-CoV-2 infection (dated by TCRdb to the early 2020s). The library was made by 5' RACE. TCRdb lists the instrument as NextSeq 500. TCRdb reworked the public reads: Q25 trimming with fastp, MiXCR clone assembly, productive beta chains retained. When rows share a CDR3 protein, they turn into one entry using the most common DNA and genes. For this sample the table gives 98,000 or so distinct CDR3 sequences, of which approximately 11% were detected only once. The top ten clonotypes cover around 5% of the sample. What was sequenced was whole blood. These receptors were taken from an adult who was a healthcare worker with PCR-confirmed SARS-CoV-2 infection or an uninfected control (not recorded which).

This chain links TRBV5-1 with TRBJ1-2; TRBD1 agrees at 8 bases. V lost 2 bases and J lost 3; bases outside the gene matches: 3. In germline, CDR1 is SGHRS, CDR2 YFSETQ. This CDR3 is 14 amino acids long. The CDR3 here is CASSFQGADYGYTF. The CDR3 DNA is TGCGCCAGCAGCTTCCAGGGGGCTGACTATGGCTACACCTTC. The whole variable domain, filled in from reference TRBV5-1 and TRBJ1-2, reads KAGVTQTPRYLIKTRGQQVTLSCSPISGHRSVSWYQQTPGQGLQFLFEYFSETQRNKGNFPGRFSGRQFSNSRSEMNVSTLELGDSALYLCASSFQGADYGYTFGSGTRLTVV.

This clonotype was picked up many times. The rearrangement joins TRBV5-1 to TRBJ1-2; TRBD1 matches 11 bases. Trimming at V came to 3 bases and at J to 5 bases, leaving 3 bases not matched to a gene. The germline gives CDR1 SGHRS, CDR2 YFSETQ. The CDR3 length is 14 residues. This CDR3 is CASSSGTGGYGYTF. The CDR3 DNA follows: TGCGCCAGCAGCTCCGGGACAGGGGGTTATGGCTACACCTTC.

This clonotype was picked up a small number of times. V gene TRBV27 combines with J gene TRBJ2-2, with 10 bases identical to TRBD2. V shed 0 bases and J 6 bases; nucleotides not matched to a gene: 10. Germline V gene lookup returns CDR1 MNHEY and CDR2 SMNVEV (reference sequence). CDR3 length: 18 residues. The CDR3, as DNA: TGTGCCAGCAGTTTATCCTTCCGGCTAGCGGGAGATCCCGGGGAGCTGTTTTTT. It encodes CASSLSFRLAGDPGELFF.

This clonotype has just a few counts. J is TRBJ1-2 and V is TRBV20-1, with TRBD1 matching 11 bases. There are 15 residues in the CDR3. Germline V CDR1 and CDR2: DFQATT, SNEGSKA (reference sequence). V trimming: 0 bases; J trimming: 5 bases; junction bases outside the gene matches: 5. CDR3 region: CSARDSGQGAYGYTF. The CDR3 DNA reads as TGCAGTGCTAGAGATAGTGGACAGGGGGCGTATGGCTACACCTTC.

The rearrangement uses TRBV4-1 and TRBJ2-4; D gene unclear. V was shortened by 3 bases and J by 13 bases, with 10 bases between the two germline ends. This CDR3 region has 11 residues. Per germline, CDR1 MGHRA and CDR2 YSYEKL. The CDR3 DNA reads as TGCGCCAGCAGCCAGAGCACTGCGCAGTACTTC. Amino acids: CASSQSTAQYF.

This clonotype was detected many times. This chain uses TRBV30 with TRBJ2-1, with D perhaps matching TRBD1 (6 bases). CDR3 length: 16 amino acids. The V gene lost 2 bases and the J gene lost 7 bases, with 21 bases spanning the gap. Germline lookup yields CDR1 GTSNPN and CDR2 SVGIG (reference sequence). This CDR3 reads CAWSHSRGRGWNEQFF. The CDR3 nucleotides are TGTGCCTGGAGTCATTCTCGGGGCAGGGGATGGAATGAGCAGTTCTTC.

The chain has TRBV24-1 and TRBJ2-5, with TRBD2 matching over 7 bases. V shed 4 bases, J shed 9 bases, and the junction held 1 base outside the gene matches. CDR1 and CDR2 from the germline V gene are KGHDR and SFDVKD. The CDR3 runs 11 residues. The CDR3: CATSEGGAQYF. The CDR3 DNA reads TGTGCCACCAGTGAGGGAGGGGCCCAGTACTTC.

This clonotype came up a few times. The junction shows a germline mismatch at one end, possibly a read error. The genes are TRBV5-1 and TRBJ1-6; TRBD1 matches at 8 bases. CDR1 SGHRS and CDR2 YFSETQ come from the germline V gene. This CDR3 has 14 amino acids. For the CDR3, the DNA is TGCGCCAGCAGCTCCGGGACAGGATATTCTCCCCTCCACTTT. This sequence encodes CASSSGTGYSPLHF.

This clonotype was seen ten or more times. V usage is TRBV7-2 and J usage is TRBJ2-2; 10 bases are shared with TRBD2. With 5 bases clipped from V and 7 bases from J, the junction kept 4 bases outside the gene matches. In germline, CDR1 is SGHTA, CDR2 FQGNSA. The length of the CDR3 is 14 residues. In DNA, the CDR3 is TGTGCCAGCAGCCGAACTAGCGGGGTCGGGGAGCTGTTTTTT. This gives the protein CASSRTSGVGELFF. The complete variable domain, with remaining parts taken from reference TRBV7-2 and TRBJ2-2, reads GAGVSQSPSNKVTEKGKDVELRCDPISGHTALYWYRQSLGQGLEFLIYFQGNSAPDKSGLPSDRFSAERTGGSVSTLTIQRTQQEDSAVYLCASSRTSGVGELFFGEGSRLTVL.

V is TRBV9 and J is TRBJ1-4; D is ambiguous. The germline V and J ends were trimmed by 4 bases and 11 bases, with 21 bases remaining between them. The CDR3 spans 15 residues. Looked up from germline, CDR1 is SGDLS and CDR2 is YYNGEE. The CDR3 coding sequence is TGTGCCAGCAGCATCCTAGGAACGGGAGTGGACAAACTGTTTTTT. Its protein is CASSILGTGVDKLFF.

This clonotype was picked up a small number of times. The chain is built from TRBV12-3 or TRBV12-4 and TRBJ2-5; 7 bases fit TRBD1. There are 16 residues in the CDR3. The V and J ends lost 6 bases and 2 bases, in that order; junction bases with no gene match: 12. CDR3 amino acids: CASRDGDRPPQETQYF. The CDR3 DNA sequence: TGTGCCAGCAGGGATGGGGACAGACCACCTCAAGAGACCCAGTACTTC.

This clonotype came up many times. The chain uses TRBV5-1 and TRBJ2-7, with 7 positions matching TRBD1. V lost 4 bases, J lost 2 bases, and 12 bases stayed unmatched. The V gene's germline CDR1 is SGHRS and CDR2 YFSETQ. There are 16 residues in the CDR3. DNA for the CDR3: TGCGCCAGCAGCAACATCGGGACAGAACACCCCTACGAGCAGTACTTC. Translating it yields CASSNIGTEHPYEQYF.

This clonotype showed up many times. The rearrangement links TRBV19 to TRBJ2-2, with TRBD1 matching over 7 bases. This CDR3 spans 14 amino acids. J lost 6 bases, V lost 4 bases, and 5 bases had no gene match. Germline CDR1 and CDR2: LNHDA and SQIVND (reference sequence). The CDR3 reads CASSTTGYPGELFF. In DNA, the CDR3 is TGTGCCAGTAGTACGACAGGGTACCCCGGGGAGCTGTTTTTT.

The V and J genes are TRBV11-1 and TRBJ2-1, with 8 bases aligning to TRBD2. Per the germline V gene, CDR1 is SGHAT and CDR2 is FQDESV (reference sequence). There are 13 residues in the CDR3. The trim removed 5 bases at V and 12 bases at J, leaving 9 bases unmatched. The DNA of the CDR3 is TGTGCCAGCAGCGCGGGACTAGAAATGTCGCAGTTCTTC. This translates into CASSAGLEMSQFF.

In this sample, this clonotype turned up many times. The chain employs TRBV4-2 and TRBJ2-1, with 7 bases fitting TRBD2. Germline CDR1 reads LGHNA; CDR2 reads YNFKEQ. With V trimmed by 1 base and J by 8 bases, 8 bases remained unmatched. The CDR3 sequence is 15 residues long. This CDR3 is CASSQGGGTGDEQFF. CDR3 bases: TGTGCCAGCAGCCAAGGCGGGGGTACCGGGGATGAGCAGTTCTTC.

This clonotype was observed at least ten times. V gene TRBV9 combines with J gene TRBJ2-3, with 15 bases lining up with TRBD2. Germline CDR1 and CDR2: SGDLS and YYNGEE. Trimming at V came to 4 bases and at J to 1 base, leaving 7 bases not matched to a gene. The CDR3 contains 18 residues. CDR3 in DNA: TGTGCCAGCAGCATGCCGGGACTAGCGGGGGGAGGCACAGATACGCAGTATTTT. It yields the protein CASSMPGLAGGGTDTQYF.

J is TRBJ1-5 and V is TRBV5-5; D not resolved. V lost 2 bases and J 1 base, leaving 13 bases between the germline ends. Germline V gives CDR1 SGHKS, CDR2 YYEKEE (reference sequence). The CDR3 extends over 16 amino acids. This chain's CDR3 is CASSLNVGRSNQPQHF. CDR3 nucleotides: TGTGCCAGCAGCTTAAATGTGGGGAGAAGCAATCAGCCCCAGCATTTT.

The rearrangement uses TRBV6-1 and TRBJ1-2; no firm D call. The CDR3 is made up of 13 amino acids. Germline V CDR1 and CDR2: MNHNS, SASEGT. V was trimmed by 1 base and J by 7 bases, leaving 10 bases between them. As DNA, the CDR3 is TGTGCCAGCAGTGAAGGTGCCGAAGGTGGCTACACCTTC. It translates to CASSEGAEGGYTF.

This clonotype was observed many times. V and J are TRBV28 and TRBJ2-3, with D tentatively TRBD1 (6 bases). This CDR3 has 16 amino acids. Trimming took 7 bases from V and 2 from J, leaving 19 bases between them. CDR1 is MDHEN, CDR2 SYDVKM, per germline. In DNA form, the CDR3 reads TGTGCCAGCATCCAAACAGGGTTGAGATACACAGATACGCAGTATTTT. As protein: CASIQTGLRYTDTQYF.

The CDR3 DNA reads as TGTGCCAGCTCCCTAGAAGCGGACATTCAGTACTTC. The encoded protein is CASSLEADIQYF. The chain couples TRBV28 to TRBJ2-4, with D tentatively TRBD2 (5 bases). Looked up from germline, CDR1 is MDHEN and CDR2 is SYDVKM. The CDR3 sequence is 12 residues long. Deletions cut 8 bases from V and 8 bases from J, with 13 bases between.

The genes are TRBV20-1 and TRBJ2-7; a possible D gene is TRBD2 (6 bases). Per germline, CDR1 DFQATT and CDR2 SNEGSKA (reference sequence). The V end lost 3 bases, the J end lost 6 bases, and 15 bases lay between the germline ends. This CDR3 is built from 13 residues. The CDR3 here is CSARTGTSSEQYF. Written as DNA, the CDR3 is TGCAGTGCTAGGACCGGGACTTCAAGCGAGCAGTACTTC.

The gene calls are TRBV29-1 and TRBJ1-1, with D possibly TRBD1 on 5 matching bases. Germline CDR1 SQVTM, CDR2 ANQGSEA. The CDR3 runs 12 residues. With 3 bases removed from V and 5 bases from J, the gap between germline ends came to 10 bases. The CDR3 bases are TGCAGCGTTGATATTGGGGGAACTGAAGCTTTCTTT. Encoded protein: CSVDIGGTEAFF.

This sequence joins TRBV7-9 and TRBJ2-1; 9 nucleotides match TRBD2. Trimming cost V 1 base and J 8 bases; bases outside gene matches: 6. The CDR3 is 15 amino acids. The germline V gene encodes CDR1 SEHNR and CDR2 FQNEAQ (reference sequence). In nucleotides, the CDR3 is TGTGCCAGCAGCTTAGGGAGCGGGAGGTTCGATGAGCAGTTCTTC. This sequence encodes CASSLGSGRFDEQFF.

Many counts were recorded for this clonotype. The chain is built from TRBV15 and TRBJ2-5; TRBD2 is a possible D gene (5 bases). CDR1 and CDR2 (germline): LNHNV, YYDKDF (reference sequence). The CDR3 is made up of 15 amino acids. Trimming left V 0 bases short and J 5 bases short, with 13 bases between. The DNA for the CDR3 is TGTGCCACCAGCAGAGATCCGGCCCGAGGGGAGACCCAGTACTTC. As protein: CATSRDPARGETQYF.

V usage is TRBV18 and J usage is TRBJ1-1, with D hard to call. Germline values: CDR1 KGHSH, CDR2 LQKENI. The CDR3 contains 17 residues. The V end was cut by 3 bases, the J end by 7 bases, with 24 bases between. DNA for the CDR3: TGTGCCAGCTCACCGCGGGGATCTGCGCTGTCGGGAAGTGAAGCTTTCTTT. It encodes CASSPRGSALSGSEAFF. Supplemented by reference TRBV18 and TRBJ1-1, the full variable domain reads NAGVMQNPRHLVRRRGQEARLRCSPMKGHSHVYWYRQLPEEGLKFMVYLQKENIIDESGMPKERFSAEFPKEGPSILRIQQVVRGDSAAYFCASSPRGSALSGSEAFFGQGTRLTVV.

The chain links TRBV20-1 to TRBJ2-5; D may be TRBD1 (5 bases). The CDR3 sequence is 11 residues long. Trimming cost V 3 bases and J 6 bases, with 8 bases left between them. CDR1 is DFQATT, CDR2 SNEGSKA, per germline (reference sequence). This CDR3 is CSASKGKTQYF. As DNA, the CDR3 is TGCAGTGCTAGTAAGGGGAAGACCCAGTACTTC.

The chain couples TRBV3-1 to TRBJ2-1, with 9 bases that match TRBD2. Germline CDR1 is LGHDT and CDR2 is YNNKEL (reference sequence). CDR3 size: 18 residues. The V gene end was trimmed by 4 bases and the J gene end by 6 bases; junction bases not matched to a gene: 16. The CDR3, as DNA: TGTGCCAGCAGCCTCACACAGAGGGGACTAGCCTTAGGCAATGAGCAGTTCTTC. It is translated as CASSLTQRGLALGNEQFF.

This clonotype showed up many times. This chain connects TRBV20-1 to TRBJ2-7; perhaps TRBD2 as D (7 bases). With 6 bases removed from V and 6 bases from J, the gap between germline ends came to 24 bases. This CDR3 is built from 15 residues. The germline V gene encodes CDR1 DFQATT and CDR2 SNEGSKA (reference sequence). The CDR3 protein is CSASYGGGSRREQYF. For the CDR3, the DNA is TGCAGTGCCAGTTACGGGGGCGGGAGCCGTCGCGAGCAGTACTTC.

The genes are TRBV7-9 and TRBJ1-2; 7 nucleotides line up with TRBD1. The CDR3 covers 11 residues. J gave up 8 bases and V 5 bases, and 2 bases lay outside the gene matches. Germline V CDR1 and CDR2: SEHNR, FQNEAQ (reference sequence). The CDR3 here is CASSGQDGYTF. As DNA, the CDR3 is TGTGCCAGCAGCGGACAGGACGGCTACACCTTC.

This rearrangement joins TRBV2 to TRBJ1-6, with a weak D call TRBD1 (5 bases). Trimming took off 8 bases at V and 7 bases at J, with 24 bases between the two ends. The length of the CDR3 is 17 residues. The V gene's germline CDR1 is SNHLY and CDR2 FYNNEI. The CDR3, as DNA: TGTGCCAGCTCTACCCCTGGCAGGGCGACGGAAAATTCACCCCTCCACTTT. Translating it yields CASSTPGRATENSPLHF.

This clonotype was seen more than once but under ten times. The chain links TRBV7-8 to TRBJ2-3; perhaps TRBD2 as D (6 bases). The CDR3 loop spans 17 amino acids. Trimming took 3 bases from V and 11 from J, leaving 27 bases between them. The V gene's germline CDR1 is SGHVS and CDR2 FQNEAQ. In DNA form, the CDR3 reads TGTGCCAGCAGCTTTTACCTGGTGGCCTCCCCGGGAGAGAAGCAGTATTTT. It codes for CASSFYLVASPGEKQYF.

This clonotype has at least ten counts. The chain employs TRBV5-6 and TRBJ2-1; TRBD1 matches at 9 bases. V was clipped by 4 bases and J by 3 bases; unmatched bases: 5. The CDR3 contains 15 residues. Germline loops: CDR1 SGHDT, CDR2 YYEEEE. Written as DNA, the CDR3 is TGTGCCAGCAGCCAACAGGGGGCAGACTACAATGAGCAGTTCTTC. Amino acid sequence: CASSQQGADYNEQFF.